The 9 T cell receptor beta chains below all came from one sample that was sequenced in a study of T cell changes during pregnancy in multiple sclerosis. The table came from immunoSEQ multiplex PCR; TCRdb's copy has only in-frame clones and leaves some out. This repertoire shows tens of thousands of clones, over 75% found once; its top ten account for roughly 0.72%. Sequenced material: CD4+ T cells from peripheral blood mononuclear cells, taken before pregnancy. These receptors were obtained from a female donor with multiple sclerosis, enrolled in a pregnancy study.

This clone has only one observation. The rearrangement uses TRBV19 and TRBJ1-4, with 10 nucleotides matching TRBD1. Trimming took 7 bases from V and 7 from J; bases not matched to a gene: 15. This CDR3 is built from 17 residues. Per the germline V gene, CDR1 is LNHDA and CDR2 is SQIVND (reference sequence). The CDR3 nucleotides are TGTGCCAGTAAATCCCCCCCGGGACAGGGGTTCGGTGAAAAACTGTTTTTT. It is translated as CASKSPPGQGFGEKLFF.

The chain is built from TRBV4-2 and TRBJ2-3, with TRBD1 as a possible D gene (6 bases). The CDR3 totals 16 residues. The germline gives CDR1 LGHNA, CDR2 YNFKEQ. V dropped 2 bases and J dropped 1 base, with 13 bases sitting between them. The CDR3 reads CASSQLQGVGTDTQYF. The CDR3 nucleotides are TGTGCCAGCAGCCAACTACAGGGCGTGGGCACAGATACGCAGTATTTT.

The rearrangement links TRBV2 to TRBJ2-3, with 8 bases aligning to TRBD1. The V gene end was trimmed by 6 bases and the J gene end by 1 base; junction bases not matched to a gene: 3. This CDR3 comprises 14 residues. Germline V gives CDR1 SNHLY, CDR2 FYNNEI. CDR3 sequence reads: CASRPTGGTDTQYF. Written as DNA, the CDR3 is TGTGCCAGCAGGCCGACAGGGGGCACAGATACGCAGTATTTT. The full variable domain, with the rest looked up from reference TRBV2 and TRBJ2-3, is EPEVTQTPSHQVTQMGQEVILRCVPISNHLYFYWYRQILGQKVEFLVSFYNNEISEKSEIFDDQFSVERPDGSNFTLKIRSTKLEDSAMYFCASRPTGGTDTQYFGPGTRLTVL.

CDR3 amino acids: CASSLKAGSYEQYF. The CDR3 coding sequence is TGCGCCAGCAGCTTAAAGGCAGGGTCCTACGAGCAGTACTTC. This chain links TRBV5-1 with TRBJ2-7, with D maybe TRBD1 (5 bases). In germline, CDR1 is SGHRS, CDR2 YFSETQ. With 2 bases removed from V and 1 base from J, the gap between germline ends came to 10 bases. This CDR3 is built from 14 residues. Drawing the rest from reference TRBV5-1 and TRBJ2-7, the complete variable domain is KAGVTQTPRYLIKTRGQQVTLSCSPISGHRSVSWYQQTPGQGLQFLFEYFSETQRNKGNFPGRFSGRQFSNSRSEMNVSTLELGDSALYLCASSLKAGSYEQYFGPGTRLTVT.

On this clone: Within the sample, other DNA sequences also encode this same CDR3. The chain is built from TRBV28 and TRBJ2-7, with TRBD2 identical over 9 bases. V gave up 9 bases and J gave up 3 bases; unmatched junction bases: 9. CDR3 length: 14 residues. The germline V gene encodes CDR1 MDHEN and CDR2 SYDVKM. CDR3 loop: CASSSLAGSYEQYF. The CDR3 nucleotides read TGTGCCAGTAGCTCCCTAGCGGGAAGCTACGAGCAGTACTTC.

This clone was recorded only once. The chain combines TRBV30 with TRBJ1-2; D call uncertain. The length of the CDR3 is 14 residues. The ends were cut back, 2 bases at V and 8 bases at J, with 18 bases in the middle. The germline gives CDR1 GTSNPN, CDR2 SVGIG (reference sequence). The CDR3 is CAWSLTSYLGGYTF. The CDR3 region has the DNA TGTGCCTGGAGTTTAACCTCGTATCTAGGCGGCTACACCTTC.

The CDR3 nucleotides read TGTGCCAGCAGCACCAGACAGGGGGCTAATGAAAAACTGTTTTTT. It specifies CASSTRQGANEKLFF. The chain joins TRBV21-1 to TRBJ1-4; TRBD1, as called in the table, went unchecked against the DNA. TRBV21-1 is recorded as a pseudogene. The CDR3 consists of 15 residues.

The rearrangement links TRBV7-8 to TRBJ2-7, with D perhaps matching TRBD2 (5 bases). Trimming cost V 5 bases and J 5 bases, with 7 bases left between them. This CDR3 is built from 11 residues. CDR1 SGHVS and CDR2 FQNEAQ come from the germline V gene. The CDR3 bases are TGTGCCAGCAGCCAGGAGGACGAGCAGTACTTC. It yields the protein CASSQEDEQYF. Filled out from reference TRBV7-8 and TRBJ2-7, the complete variable domain reads GAGVSQSPRYKVAKRGQDVALRCDPISGHVSLFWYQQALGQGPEFLTYFQNEAQLDKSGLPSDRFFAERPEGSVSTLKIQRTQQEDSAVYLCASSQEDEQYFGPGTRLTVT.

The J gene is TRBJ2-5, the V gene TRBV1; the table's D call TRBD2 went unverified against the DNA. TRBV1 is an annotated pseudogene. The CDR3 spans 16 residues. The CDR3 protein is CTSSLTSGGARETQYF. The CDR3 region has the DNA TGCACCAGCAGCCTGACTAGCGGGGGGGCCAGAGAGACCCAGTACTTC.